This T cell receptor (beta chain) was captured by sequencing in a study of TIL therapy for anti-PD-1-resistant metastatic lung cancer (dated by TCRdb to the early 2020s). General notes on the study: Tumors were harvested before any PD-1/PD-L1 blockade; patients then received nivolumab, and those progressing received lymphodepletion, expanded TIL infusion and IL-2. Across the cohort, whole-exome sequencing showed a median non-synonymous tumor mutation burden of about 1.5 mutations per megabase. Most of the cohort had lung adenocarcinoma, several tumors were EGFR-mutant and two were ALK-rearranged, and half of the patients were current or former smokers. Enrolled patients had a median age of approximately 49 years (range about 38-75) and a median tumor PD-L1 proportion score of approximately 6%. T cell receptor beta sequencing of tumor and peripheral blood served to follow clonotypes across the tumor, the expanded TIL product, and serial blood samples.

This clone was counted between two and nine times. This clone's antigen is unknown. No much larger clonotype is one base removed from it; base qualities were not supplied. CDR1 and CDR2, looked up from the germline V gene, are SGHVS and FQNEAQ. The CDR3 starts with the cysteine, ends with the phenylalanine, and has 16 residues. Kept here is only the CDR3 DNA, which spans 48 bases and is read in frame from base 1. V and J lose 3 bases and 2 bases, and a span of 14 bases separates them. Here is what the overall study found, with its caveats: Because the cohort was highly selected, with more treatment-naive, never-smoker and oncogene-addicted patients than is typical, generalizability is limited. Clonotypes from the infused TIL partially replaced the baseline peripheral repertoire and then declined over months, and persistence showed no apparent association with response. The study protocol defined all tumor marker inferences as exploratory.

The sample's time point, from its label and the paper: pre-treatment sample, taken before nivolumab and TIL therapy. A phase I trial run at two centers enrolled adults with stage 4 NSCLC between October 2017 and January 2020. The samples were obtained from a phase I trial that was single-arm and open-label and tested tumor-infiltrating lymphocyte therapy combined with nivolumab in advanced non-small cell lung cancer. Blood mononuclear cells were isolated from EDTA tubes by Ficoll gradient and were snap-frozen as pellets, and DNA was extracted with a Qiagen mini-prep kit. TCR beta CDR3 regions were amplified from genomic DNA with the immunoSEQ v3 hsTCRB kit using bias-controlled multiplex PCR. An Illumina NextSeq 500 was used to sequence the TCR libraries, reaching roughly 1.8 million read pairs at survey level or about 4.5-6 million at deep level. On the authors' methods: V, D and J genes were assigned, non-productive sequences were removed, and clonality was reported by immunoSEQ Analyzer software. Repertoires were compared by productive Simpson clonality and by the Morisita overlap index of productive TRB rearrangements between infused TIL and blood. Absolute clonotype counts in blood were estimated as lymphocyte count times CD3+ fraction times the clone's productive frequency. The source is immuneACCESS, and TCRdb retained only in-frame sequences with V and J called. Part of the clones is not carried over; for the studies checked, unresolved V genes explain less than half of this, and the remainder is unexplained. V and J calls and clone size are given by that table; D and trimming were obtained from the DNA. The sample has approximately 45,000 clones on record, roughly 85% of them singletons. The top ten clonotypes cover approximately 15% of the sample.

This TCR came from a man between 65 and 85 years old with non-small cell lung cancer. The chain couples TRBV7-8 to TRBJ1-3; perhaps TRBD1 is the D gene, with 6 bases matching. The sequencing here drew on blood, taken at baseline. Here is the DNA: TGTGCCAGCAGCTTTGCTCCTGGGACACCTGGAAACACCATATATTTT. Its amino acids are CASSFAPGTPGNTIYF.